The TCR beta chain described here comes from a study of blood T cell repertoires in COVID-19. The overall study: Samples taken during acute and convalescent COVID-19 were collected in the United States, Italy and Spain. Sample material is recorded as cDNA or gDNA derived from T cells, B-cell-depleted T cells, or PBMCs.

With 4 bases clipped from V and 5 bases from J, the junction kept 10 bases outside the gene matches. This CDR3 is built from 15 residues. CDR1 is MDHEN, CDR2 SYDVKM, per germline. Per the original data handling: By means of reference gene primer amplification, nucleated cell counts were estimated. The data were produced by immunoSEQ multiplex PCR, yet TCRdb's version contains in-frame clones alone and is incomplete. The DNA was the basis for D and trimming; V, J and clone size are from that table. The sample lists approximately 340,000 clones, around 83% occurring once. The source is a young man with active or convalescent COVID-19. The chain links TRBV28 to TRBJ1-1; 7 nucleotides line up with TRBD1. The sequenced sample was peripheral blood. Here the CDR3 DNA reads TGTGCCAGCAGTTCACCCCACAGGGGTGAGACTGAAGCTTTCTTT. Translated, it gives CASSSPHRGETEAFF.